The 3 T cell receptor beta chains below all came from one sample that was sequenced in a study of early T cells in non-severe SARS-CoV-2 infection. Using its own MiXCR run on the 5' RACE reads, TCRdb lists one record per CDR3 protein. This table holds about 80,000 distinct CDR3 sequences, about 12% found once. Specimen: whole blood. Receptors were obtained from an adult who was a healthcare worker with PCR-confirmed SARS-CoV-2 infection or an uninfected control (not recorded which).

The chain links TRBV29-1 to TRBJ1-3, with 8 bases that match TRBD1. From germline, CDR1 is SQVTM and CDR2 ANQGSEA. The ends lost 7 bases at V and 2 bases at J; junction bases unmatched: 4. The CDR3 runs to 13 residues. The CDR3 bases are TGCAGCGGCGGACAGGGCGCTGGAAACACCATATATTTT. Its protein is CSGGQGAGNTIYF.

This clonotype was picked up a small number of times. This chain uses TRBV30 with TRBJ2-5; 8 nucleotides line up with TRBD2. V shed 0 bases, J shed 5 bases, and the junction held 8 bases outside the gene matches. Per germline, CDR1 GTSNPN and CDR2 SVGIG (reference sequence). This CDR3 comprises 15 residues. CDR3 residues: CAWSVPSGSTETQYF. The CDR3, as DNA: TGTGCCTGGAGTGTACCCAGCGGGAGTACGGAGACCCAGTACTTC.

This chain joins TRBV28 and TRBJ2-7, with D possibly being TRBD1 (6 bases). CDR1 is MDHEN and CDR2 is SYDVKM in the germline V gene. CDR3 length: 16 amino acids. Deletions cut 5 bases from V and 2 bases from J, with 19 bases between. DNA of the CDR3: TGTGCCAGCAGTACACGGAGGACAGCGAATCCCTACGAGCAGTACTTC. Its protein product is CASSTRRTANPYEQYF.